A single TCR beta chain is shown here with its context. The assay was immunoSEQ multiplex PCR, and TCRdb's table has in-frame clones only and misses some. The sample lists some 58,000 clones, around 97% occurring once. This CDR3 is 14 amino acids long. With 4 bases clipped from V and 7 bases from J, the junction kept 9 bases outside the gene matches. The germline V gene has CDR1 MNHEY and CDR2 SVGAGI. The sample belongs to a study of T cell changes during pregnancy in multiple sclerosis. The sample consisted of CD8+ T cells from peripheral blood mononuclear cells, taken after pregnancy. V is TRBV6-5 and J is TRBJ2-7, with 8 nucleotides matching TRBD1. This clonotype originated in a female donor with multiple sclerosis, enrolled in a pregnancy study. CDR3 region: CASSFQGAVGEQYF. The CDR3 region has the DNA TGTGCCAGCAGTTTCCAGGGGGCAGTAGGGGAGCAGTACTTC.